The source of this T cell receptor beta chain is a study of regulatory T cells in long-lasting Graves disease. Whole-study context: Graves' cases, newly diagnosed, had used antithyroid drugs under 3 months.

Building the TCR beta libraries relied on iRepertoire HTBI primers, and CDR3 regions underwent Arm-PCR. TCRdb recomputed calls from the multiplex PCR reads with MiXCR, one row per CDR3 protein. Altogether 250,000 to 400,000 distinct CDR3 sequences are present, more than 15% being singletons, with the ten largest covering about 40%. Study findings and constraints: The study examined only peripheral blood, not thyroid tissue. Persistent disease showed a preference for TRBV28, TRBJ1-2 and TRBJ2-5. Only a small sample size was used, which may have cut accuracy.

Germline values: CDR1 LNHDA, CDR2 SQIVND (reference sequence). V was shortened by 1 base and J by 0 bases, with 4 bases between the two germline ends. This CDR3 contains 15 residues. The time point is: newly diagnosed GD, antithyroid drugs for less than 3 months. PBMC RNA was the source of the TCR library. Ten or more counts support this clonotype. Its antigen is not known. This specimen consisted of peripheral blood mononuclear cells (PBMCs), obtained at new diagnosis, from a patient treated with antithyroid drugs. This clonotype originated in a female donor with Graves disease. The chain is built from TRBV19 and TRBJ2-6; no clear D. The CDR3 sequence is CASSIGLSGANVLTF. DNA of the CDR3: TGTGCCAGTAGTATAGGGCTCTCTGGGGCCAACGTCCTGACTTTC.